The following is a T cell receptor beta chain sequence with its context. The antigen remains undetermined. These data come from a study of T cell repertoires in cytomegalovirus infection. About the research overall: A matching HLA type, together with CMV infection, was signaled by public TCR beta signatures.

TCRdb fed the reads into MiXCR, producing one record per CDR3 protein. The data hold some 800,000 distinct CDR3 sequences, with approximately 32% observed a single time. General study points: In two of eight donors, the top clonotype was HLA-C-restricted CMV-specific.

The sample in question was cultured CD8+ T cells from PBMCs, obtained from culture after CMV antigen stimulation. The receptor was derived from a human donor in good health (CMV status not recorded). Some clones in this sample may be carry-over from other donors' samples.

The CDR3 here is CASQAGAAEAFF. The CDR3 DNA is TGTGCCAGTCAAGCAGGGGCCGCTGAAGCTTTCTTT. V is TRBV2 and J is TRBJ1-1, with D possibly TRBD1 on 6 matching bases. Germline CDR1 and CDR2: SNHLY and FYNNEI. V lost 9 bases, J lost 6 bases, and 14 bases lay in between. The CDR3 is 12 residues long.